This T cell receptor beta chain emerged from a study of shared clonotypes between healthy human individuals (dated by TCRdb to 2020 to 2022). In terms of the full investigation: The cohort comprised a couple of women and three men aged 18 to 49 years. For each donor, three plates each were used for CD4 naive and CD4 memory, two plates were used for CD8 naive, and one plate was used for CD8 memory. To estimate repertoire size and how much clonotypes are shared between individuals, the study performed deep sequencing of blood TCR repertoires from about 5 healthy adults. Different laboratories and diverse techniques were used to prepare libraries and sequence TCR repertoires, to increase sequencing depth and limit assay-specific biases. Per donor, leukapheresis produced somewhere between about 0.94 and 9.5 billion PBMCs.

The donors were healthy, HIV-negative adults with no recently reported acute infections or vaccinations. Every donor was a Caucasian adult residing in Nashville, Tennessee, USA. CD4+ T cells were enriched through magnetic negative selection, after which naive cells were positively selected on CD45RA and the remaining negative fraction served as the memory subset. After blood collection by leukapheresis, PBMCs were isolated using Ficoll-Histopaque density gradient centrifugation and then cryopreserved in the vapor phase of liquid nitrogen. Analytical flow cytometry was used to check the purity and quantity of every magnetically sorted T cell population. Each sorted fraction had its genomic DNA isolated and then quantified by UV absorbance on a Nanodrop 2000c. The CDR3 measures 14 amino acids from cysteine to phenylalanine. CDR3 DNA only is kept here, 42 bases in frame from base 1. For CDR1 and CDR2, the germline V gene lists SNHLY and FYNNEI. The V end loses 4 bases and the J end loses 5 bases, and a stretch of 12 bases separates them.

Using the deep immunoSEQ assay, multiplex PCR amplified TCR CDR3 regions from genomic DNA. For each cell subset, the extracted genomic DNA was distributed evenly across all wells of several immunoSEQ 96-well plates, and each plate served as one replicate. For sorted subsets, 150 to 250 ng genomic DNA, equal to about 30,000 T cell genomes, was loaded into each replicate PCR. Purified libraries were quantified with a Qubit 3.0 fluorometer, sized on a Bioanalyzer 2100, and re-quantified with the KAPA Library Quantification kit. Each immunoSEQ 96-well plate was sequenced on its own single-read 150-cycle Illumina NextSeq 550 flow cell. From the authors' description of their analysis: Because only junctional sequences without quality scores were contained in the immunoSEQ output, filtering matching that applied to full-length reads could not be performed. Sequences were annotated with PyIR, a Python wrapper for IgBLAST v1.9, using IMGT germline references to assign V/J genes and CDR3. Reads with weak V/J assignments (E-value above 1e-6), missing CDR3, stop codons, out-of-frame junctions, or ambiguous translated residues were removed. V3J clonotypes were defined by identical inferred V gene, J gene, and CDR3 amino acid sequence. Percentage overlap between repertoires was calculated by dividing the number of shared unique clonotypes by the size of the smaller repertoire. Repertoire richness was assessed with RTK rarefaction, the Chao1 estimator, and Recon v2.1 estimates of unobserved clonotypes. For all TCRbeta clonotypes obtained by the gDNA method from a few donors, generation probabilities were computed with OLGA. The source is immuneACCESS, and TCRdb retained only in-frame sequences with V and J called. Part of the clones is not carried over; for the studies checked, unresolved V genes explain less than half of this, and the remainder is unexplained. That table furnishes V, J and clone size, whereas the DNA furnished D and trimming. Here the sample has roughly 1,100,000 clones; more than 65% occur a single time. The ten top clones hold approximately 1.5% of the sample.

With regard to this clone: Its antigen is not yet known. The input lacks base qualities; no much larger clone sits a single base away.

What the research found in general, with its limitations: Pairwise subsampling led to the expectation that sequencing depth would affect the degree of clonotype sharing among donors. Across a handful of donors, around 5.4% of naive CD4, approximately 4% of naive CD8, roughly 2.2% of memory CD4, and about 0.44% of memory CD8 clonotypes were shared. Compared with non-shared clonotypes, clonotypes shared by all four sorted-subset donors had higher generation probabilities. Sampling was limited to blood, and TCR repertoires in tissue likely differ from TCR repertoires in blood. Naive subsets generally had larger estimated clonotype richness than memory subsets did. Incomplete sequencing was indicated by rarefaction of sorted-subset datasets, despite the large sequencing depth. The small number of donors limited the genetic and exposure-history diversity represented.

This clonotype was sampled from a man between 18 and 35 years old in good health. Material: memory CD4+ T cells sorted from blood. The meaning of the sample's cell subset or site label: CD45RA-negative fraction. This chain joins TRBV2 to TRBJ1-5; no D gene is confidently identified. The CDR3 region: CASSGGVNHQPQHF. The DNA sequence is TGTGCCAGCAGTGGAGGAGTCAACCATCAGCCCCAGCATTTT.